The 7 T cell receptor beta chains reported below all come from one sample, sequenced in a study of blood T cell repertoires in COVID-19. TCRdb's table, derived via immunoSEQ multiplex PCR, lists solely in-frame clones and lacks some. The sample lists some 150,000 clones, less than 85% occurring once. Sequencing was done on a sample of PBMCs or T cells enriched from blood (not recorded which). The receptor source for this set is a woman aged 50 to 60 who had recovered from COVID-19.

This rearrangement joins TRBV5-1 to TRBJ1-1, with TRBD1 matching over 10 bases. From germline, CDR1 is SGHRS and CDR2 YFSETQ. Losses at the gene ends were 7 bases for V and 4 bases for J; bases not matched to a gene: 13. This CDR3 spans 16 amino acids. CDR3 DNA sequence: TGCGCCAGCGCGACAGGGGGCGCAGGAAAAGGCACTGAAGCTTTCTTT. Amino acid sequence: CASATGGAGKGTEAFF.

This clone occurred a few times. V gene TRBV7-2 combines with J gene TRBJ1-5; possibly TRBD1 for D (6 bases). The germline gives CDR1 SGHTA, CDR2 FQGNSA. The V end was cut by 5 bases, the J end by 0 bases, with 17 bases between. This CDR3 is 17 amino acids long. The CDR3 nucleotides read TGTGCCAGCAGCCCCAACCAAAGGGGGAATAGCAATCAGCCCCAGCATTTT. This encodes CASSPNQRGNSNQPQHF.

The chain joins TRBV12-3 or TRBV12-4 to TRBJ1-2; D unresolved. This CDR3 comprises 12 residues. Deletions cut 3 bases from V and 8 bases from J, with 10 bases between. CDR3 coding DNA: TGTGCCAGCAGTTTCGGACGCGGGGGCTACACCTTC. Its translation is CASSFGRGGYTF.

The chain carries TRBV9 and TRBJ1-1, with 8 bases that match TRBD1. The CDR3 has 18 amino acids. Germline trimming cut 2 bases from V and 1 base from J; bases unmatched to any gene: 13. Germline CDR1 is SGDLS and CDR2 is YYNGEE. The CDR3 protein is CASSVRTGPLHPNTEAFF. CDR3 sequence (DNA): TGTGCCAGCAGCGTGAGGACAGGGCCCTTACATCCGAACACTGAAGCTTTCTTT.

This sequence joins TRBV7-9 and TRBJ2-5, with D unclear. The V end was cut by 5 bases, the J end by 5 bases, with 9 bases between. The germline gives CDR1 SEHNR, CDR2 FQNEAQ (reference sequence). This CDR3 spans 12 amino acids. CDR3 protein: CASSPTEETQYF. The CDR3 coding sequence is TGTGCCAGCAGCCCTACCGAGGAGACCCAGTACTTC.

This chain uses TRBV11-2 with TRBJ2-2; no definite D call. Between the trimmed V and J ends, which lost 2 bases and 3 bases, there was a span of 7 bases. The CDR3 totals 14 residues. Germline assignment: CDR1 SGHAT and CDR2 FQNNGV. CDR3: CASSLTFDTGELFF. CDR3 DNA: TGTGCCAGCAGCTTAACTTTCGACACCGGGGAGCTGTTTTTT.

The CDR3 spells CASSLSRPGVGANVLTF. Written as DNA, the CDR3 is TGTGCCAGCAGTTTATCCCGCCCGGGGGTGGGGGCCAACGTCCTGACTTTC. V gene TRBV27 combines with J gene TRBJ2-6; possible D gene TRBD2, 6 bases. The germline V and J ends were trimmed by 0 bases and 4 bases, with 13 bases remaining between them. Germline lookup yields CDR1 MNHEY and CDR2 SMNVEV (reference sequence). CDR3 size: 17 residues.